This T cell receptor beta chain comes out of a study of T-cell memory formation after mild COVID-19. Germline V gene lookup returns CDR1 ENHRY and CDR2 SYGVKD. The CDR3 totals 16 residues. The J segment lost 9 bases and the V segment lost 5 bases, leaving 16 bases of the junction unmatched. This clonotype was picked up a small number of times. Its antigen is unidentified. Each CDR3 protein gets one entry after TCRdb re-called the 5' RACE reads with MiXCR. In the table there are 190,000 or so distinct CDR3 sequences, roughly a tenth of which are singletons. Study-wide points: Contracting clones localized mainly to CM and EM when CD4+ and mainly to EMRA when CD8+.

Specimen: PBMCs or a T cell subset sorted from them (not recorded which). This receptor was identified in a man between 18 and 29 years old who had mild COVID-19 (a few samples of this study predate the infection). Cell type and time point are not known. The chain joins TRBV10-3 to TRBJ1-1; 9 bases are a match to TRBD1. Written as DNA, the CDR3 is TGTGCCATCAGTCTGACCCTGGGACAGGGAAGAAATAAAGCTTTCTTT. Translation: CAISLTLGQGRNKAFF.